The T cell receptor beta chain described here comes from a study of blood T cell repertoires in COVID-19. Whole-study context: Sites in the United States, Italy and Spain provided acute and convalescent COVID-19 samples.

Sequencing used immunoSEQ multiplex PCR; TCRdb keeps in-frame clones, though not all of them. The sample shows a few hundred thousand clones, around 85% of them seen only once. CDR3 length: 15 residues. J lost 5 bases, V lost 5 bases, and 11 bases had no gene match. Germline V gene sequence: CDR1 SGHVS, CDR2 FQNEAQ. The chain has TRBV7-8 and TRBJ1-2, with TRBD1 matching over 7 bases. The receptor was isolated from a woman aged 55 to 70 who had recovered from COVID-19. The material sequenced was PBMCs or T cells enriched from blood (not recorded which). The CDR3 loop reads CASSAGRGDNYGYTF. CDR3 DNA sequence: TGTGCCAGCAGCGCCGGCAGGGGGGACAATTATGGCTACACCTTC.